These 32 T cell receptor beta chains came from one sample sequenced in a study of cytomegalovirus exposure and HLA in healthy donors. This PCR relied on a set of 60 Vbeta primers and 13 Jbeta primers. Libraries were prepared by immunoSEQ multiplex PCR; TCRdb keeps only in-frame clonotypes and omits some of them. The table shows over 50,000 clones, with 75% to 85% occurring only once. Sequenced sample: PBMCs. These receptors all come from a man aged 50 or older in good health and CMV-seropositive.

A note on this clone: This likely comes from a read error, as the CDR3 has no conserved phenylalanine or tryptophan at its end. The chain is built from TRBV11-3 and TRBJ2-2; D is undetermined. V shed 3 bases and J shed 7 bases, with 6 bases lying between them. CDR1 is SGHNT, CDR2 YENEEA, per germline. This CDR3 spans 12 amino acids. The CDR3 region has the DNA TGTGCCAGCAGCTTGCACAACGGGGAGCTGTTTTTG. Its protein is CASSLHNGELFL.

The rearrangement uses TRBV14 and TRBJ2-5, with D possibly being TRBD1 (6 bases). The CDR3 length is 15 residues. Germline CDR1 is SGHDN and CDR2 is FVKESK. Trimming stripped 0 bases from V and 11 bases from J, with 19 bases between. DNA for the CDR3: TGTGCCAGCAGCCAAGATCCTTGGGGGCCGGGTGAGCAGTACTTC. The encoded protein is CASSQDPWGPGEQYF.

The genes are TRBV7-9 and TRBJ2-7, with TRBD2 matching over 7 bases. The ends lost 10 bases at V and 5 bases at J; junction bases unmatched: 5. The CDR3 length is 11 residues. Germline CDR1 and CDR2: SEHNR and FQNEAQ (reference sequence). The CDR3 DNA reads as TGTGCCACCAGGGCGGGGGACGAGCAGTACTTC. Translated: CATRAGDEQYF.

This sequence joins TRBV11-2 and TRBJ1-5, with 10 bases identical to TRBD1. CDR3 length: 15 residues. Germline loops: CDR1 SGHAT, CDR2 FQNNGV. V was clipped by 5 bases and J by 5 bases; unmatched bases: 6. Here the CDR3 reads CASSRDRGPHQPQHF. CDR3 bases: TGTGCCAGCAGCCGCGACAGGGGGCCACATCAGCCCCAGCATTTT.

J is TRBJ1-2 and V is TRBV28; the D is unclear. With 3 bases removed from V and 8 bases from J, the gap between germline ends came to 13 bases. The CDR3 is made up of 13 amino acids. CDR1 MDHEN and CDR2 SYDVKM come from the germline V gene. This CDR3 is CASSFLGRWGYTF. The CDR3 DNA sequence: TGTGCCAGCAGTTTTCTGGGCCGATGGGGCTACACCTTC.

This clone has just one count. The CDR3: CASSEMGTLNTEAFF. The CDR3 nucleotides read TGTGCCAGCAGTGAAATGGGGACATTGAACACTGAAGCTTTCTTT. The J gene is TRBJ1-1, the V gene TRBV2, with a possible D match to TRBD1 (6 bases). CDR1 SNHLY and CDR2 FYNNEI come from the germline V gene. V lost 2 bases, J lost 0 bases, and 10 bases lay in between. This CDR3 has 15 amino acids.

About this clone itself: The junction departs from germline at one end; a sequencing error may be responsible. The CDR3 protein is CASSSQGTNSSEQYF. The CDR3 DNA is TGTGCCAGCAGCTCCCAGGGGACCAACTCCTCCGAGCAGTACTTC. This chain connects TRBV9 to TRBJ2-7; D perhaps matches TRBD1 (6 bases). From germline, CDR1 is SGDLS and CDR2 YYNGEE. The CDR3 is made up of 15 amino acids.

V is TRBV4-1 and J is TRBJ2-7; a weak D match, TRBD2 (5 bases). V lost 4 bases, J lost 2 bases, and 9 bases lay in between. There are 13 residues in the CDR3. Germline CDR1 MGHRA, CDR2 YSYEKL. Here the CDR3 reads CASSPGLAYEQYF. The CDR3 DNA sequence: TGCGCCAGCAGCCCCGGACTCGCCTACGAGCAGTACTTC.

The CDR3 sequence: CASSLGIGGPSNTGELFF. DNA for the CDR3: TGCGCCAGCAGCTTGGGTATAGGAGGGCCCTCGAACACCGGGGAGCTGTTTTTT. The chain carries TRBV5-1 and TRBJ2-2, with a weak D call TRBD2 (6 bases). Trimming pared 0 bases from V and 0 bases from J, leaving 15 bases between. The germline CDR1 and CDR2 sequences are SGHRS and YFSETQ. The CDR3 extends over 18 amino acids.

The chain uses TRBV5-6 and TRBJ1-2, with D perhaps TRBD1 (5 bases). This CDR3 is built from 13 residues. CDR1 and CDR2 (germline): SGHDT, YYEEEE. Trimming cost V 1 base and J 8 bases, with 12 bases left between them. The CDR3 DNA reads TGTGCCAGCAGCTTGCTCGGGGGGGAAGGCTACACCTTC. Amino acid sequence: CASSLLGGEGYTF.

In the case of this clone: This may be a read error: a much more frequent sequence differs by one nucleotide. This chain's CDR3 is CATRQDMIVLIYNEQFF. CDR3 in DNA: TGCGCCACCAGACAAGATATGATCGTACTCATCTACAATGAGCAGTTCTTC. The chain carries TRBV4-3 and TRBJ2-1; D remains unclear. Looked up from germline, CDR1 is LGHNA and CDR2 is YSLEER. The length of the CDR3 is 17 residues. V dropped 10 bases and J dropped 3 bases, with 25 bases sitting between them.

On this clone: Germline is not matched at one junction end, which may reflect a read error. Other DNA sequences in the same sample also yield this CDR3. This chain connects TRBV2 to TRBJ1-5; TRBD1 agrees at 10 bases. This CDR3 spans 17 amino acids. Germline V gives CDR1 SNHLY, CDR2 FYNNEI. The CDR3 region is CASSQRVGQGSNQPQHF. The CDR3 coding sequence is TGCGCCAGCAGCCAGAGGGTGGGACAGGGGAGCAATCAGCCCCAGCATTTT.

The gene calls are TRBV5-5 and TRBJ1-2, with TRBD1 matching over 9 bases. V trimming: 4 bases; J trimming: 4 bases; junction bases outside the gene matches: 11. The CDR3 consists of 16 residues. Looked up from germline, CDR1 is SGHKS and CDR2 is YYEKEE (reference sequence). Here the CDR3 DNA reads TGTGCCAGCAGCAGGGCCGGGACAGGGCTTACCTATGGCTACACCTTC. Protein product: CASSRAGTGLTYGYTF.

This clone was counted between two and nine times. The genes are TRBV6-5 and TRBJ2-6; 8 bases line up with TRBD1. The trim removed 6 bases at V and 3 bases at J, leaving 4 bases unmatched. This CDR3 has 15 residues. Germline V gene sequence: CDR1 MNHEY, CDR2 SVGAGI. CDR3 loop: CASRQGARGANVLTF. The DNA of the CDR3 is TGTGCCAGCAGGCAGGGGGCTCGTGGGGCCAACGTCCTGACTTTC.

Points on this clone: Other DNA sequences in this sample translate to the same CDR3. This chain uses TRBV30 with TRBJ1-1; D call uncertain. Germline V gene data show CDR1 as GTSNPN and CDR2 as SVGIG (reference sequence). V lost 3 bases and J 6 bases, leaving 14 bases between the germline ends. The CDR3 contains 13 residues. CDR3 in amino acids: CAWSVLVGSEAFF. CDR3 nucleotides: TGTGCCTGGAGCGTACTCGTCGGGTCTGAAGCTTTCTTT.

For this clone: Just one base apart from a much larger clone, this may be a read error. The chain recombines TRBV9 with TRBJ2-7, with D possibly TRBD1 on 6 matching bases. The CDR3 totals 15 residues. Germline CDR1 reads SGDLS; CDR2 reads YYNGEE. The CDR3 protein is CASSSQGPSYYEQSF. As DNA, the CDR3 is TGTGCCAGCAGCTCCCAGGGGCCCAGCTACTACGAGCAGTCCTTC. The variable domain in full, with the rest retrieved from reference TRBV9 and TRBJ2-7, is DSGVTQTPKHLITATGQRVTLRCSPRSGDLSVYWYQQSLDQGLQFLIQYYNGEERAKGNILERFSAQQFPDLHSELNLSSLELGDSALYFCASSSQGPSYYEQSFGPGTRLTVT.

The gene calls are TRBV6-5 and TRBJ2-7; 8 positions match TRBD2. CDR1 and CDR2 from the germline V gene are MNHEY and SVGAGI. J gave up 3 bases and V 5 bases, and 9 bases lay outside the gene matches. The CDR3 spans 15 residues. This chain's CDR3 is CASSGGLAVGYEQYF. CDR3 bases: TGTGCCAGCAGTGGCGGACTAGCCGTGGGCTACGAGCAGTACTTC.

This clone was seen a few times. CDR3 sequence: CASGPEGLANEQFF. The CDR3 DNA reads TGCGCCAGCGGCCCGGAGGGACTAGCCAATGAGCAGTTCTTC. The gene calls are TRBV5-1 and TRBJ2-1; 9 bases fit TRBD2. V trimming: 7 bases; J trimming: 6 bases; junction bases outside the gene matches: 8. Germline V gives CDR1 SGHRS, CDR2 YFSETQ. The CDR3 length is 14 residues.

This clone was picked up a small number of times. The gene calls are TRBV15 and TRBJ2-7, with D uncertain. Germline-derived CDR1 and CDR2 are LNHNV and YYDKDF (reference sequence). V was trimmed by 0 bases and J by 5 bases, leaving 11 bases between them. The CDR3 has 14 amino acids. The CDR3 DNA is TGTGCCACCAGCAGAGATTTTGAGGCGAACGAGCAGTACTTC. Its translation is CATSRDFEANEQYF.

This clone occurred a few times. The J gene is TRBJ1-4, the V gene TRBV18, with 8 nucleotides matching TRBD1. The CDR3 is 15 amino acids. CDR1 is KGHSH and CDR2 is LQKENI in the germline V gene. The J segment lost 3 bases and the V segment lost 6 bases, leaving 6 bases of the junction unmatched. CDR3 sequence (DNA): TGTGCCAGCTCGCAAGGACAGGGTCCTAATGAAAAACTGTTTTTT. Protein: CASSQGQGPNEKLFF.

The rearrangement joins TRBV2 to TRBJ2-1; no reliable D call. V dropped 1 base and J dropped 3 bases, with 7 bases sitting between them. CDR3 length: 14 residues. The germline V gene encodes CDR1 SNHLY and CDR2 FYNNEI. The CDR3 here is CASSEVRSYNEQFF. CDR3 coding DNA: TGTGCCAGCAGTGAAGTAAGGAGCTACAATGAGCAGTTCTTC.

The V call is TRBV9, the J call TRBJ2-7, with D hard to call. The germline gives CDR1 SGDLS, CDR2 YYNGEE. This CDR3 contains 14 residues. The germline V and J ends were trimmed by 2 bases and 0 bases, with 9 bases remaining between them. The CDR3 DNA sequence: TGTGCCAGCAGCGTCGGGTTCACCTCCTACGAGCAGTACTTC. This codes for CASSVGFTSYEQYF.

This chain links TRBV5-1 with TRBJ2-7, with TRBD2 identical over 8 bases. The germline CDR1 and CDR2 sequences are SGHRS and YFSETQ. Losses at the gene ends were 4 bases for V and 6 bases for J; bases not matched to a gene: 9. The CDR3 runs 14 residues. In DNA form, the CDR3 reads TGCGCCAGCAGCCCGGAAGGGACTAGTAGCGAGCAGTACTTC. It encodes CASSPEGTSSEQYF.

The rearrangement joins TRBV18 to TRBJ2-1, with TRBD1 identical over 10 bases. Germline V gene data show CDR1 as KGHSH and CDR2 as LQKENI. V was clipped by 3 bases and J by 8 bases; unmatched bases: 13. The CDR3 consists of 17 residues. In DNA, the CDR3 is TGTGCCAGCTCACCGATTACCCGGGACAGGGGACTCGATGAGCAGTTCTTC. Encoded protein: CASSPITRDRGLDEQFF.

This clone was recorded once. The rearrangement uses TRBV27 and TRBJ2-5, with D perhaps TRBD2 (6 bases). This CDR3 spans 15 amino acids. The V and J ends lost 11 bases and 6 bases respectively, with 25 bases between them. The germline CDR1 and CDR2 sequences are MNHEY and SMNVEV (reference sequence). CDR3 in amino acids: CARQCGARVWKTQYF. The CDR3 region has the DNA TGTGCCCGACAGTGCGGGGCCAGGGTATGGAAGACCCAGTACTTC.

The J gene is TRBJ2-5, the V gene TRBV29-1; D is unclear. This CDR3 region has 14 residues. Germline CDR1 is SQVTM and CDR2 is ANQGSEA. Trimming pared 7 bases from V and 2 bases from J, leaving 17 bases between. CDR3 loop: CSATRPGFQETQYF. Here the CDR3 DNA reads TGCAGCGCCACCCGACCGGGTTTTCAAGAGACCCAGTACTTC.

The chain recombines TRBV28 with TRBJ2-2; 9 nucleotides line up with TRBD1. Per germline, CDR1 MDHEN and CDR2 SYDVKM. CDR3 length: 13 amino acids. The ends lost 6 bases at V and 5 bases at J; junction bases unmatched: 1. CDR3 sequence: CASRGTGTGELFF. The CDR3 coding sequence is TGTGCCAGCAGGGGGACAGGGACCGGGGAGCTGTTTTTT.

The chain employs TRBV27 and TRBJ2-3; a weak D match, TRBD2 (6 bases). CDR1 MNHEY and CDR2 SMNVEV come from the germline V gene (reference sequence). V was pared by 3 bases and J by 5 bases, with 6 bases between. There are 12 residues in the CDR3. The chain's CDR3 is CASSFGGDTQYF. The CDR3 bases are TGTGCCAGCAGTTTCGGGGGAGATACGCAGTATTTT.

The J gene is TRBJ2-5, the V gene TRBV30, with D perhaps matching TRBD2 (5 bases). Trimming took 1 base from V and 7 from J, leaving 13 bases between them. CDR1 GTSNPN and CDR2 SVGIG come from the germline V gene (reference sequence). CDR3 length equals 13 residues. The CDR3 nucleotides are TGTGCCTGGAGTGAGTTCGGGAAGGGGACCCAGTACTTC. Amino acids: CAWSEFGKGTQYF.

The chain joins TRBV19 to TRBJ1-1, with D perhaps matching TRBD1 (6 bases). Germline CDR1 and CDR2: LNHDA and SQIVND (reference sequence). V lost 3 bases and J lost 1, with 9 bases in between. The CDR3 is 14 amino acids. DNA of the CDR3: TGTGCCAGTAGTATGTCAGGGGCGAACACTGAAGCTTTCTTT. Protein: CASSMSGANTEAFF. The full variable domain, with the rest looked up from reference TRBV19 and TRBJ1-1, is DGGITQSPKYLFRKEGQNVTLSCEQNLNHDAMYWYRQDPGQGLRLIYYSQIVNDFQKGDIAEGYSVSREKKESFPLTVTSAQKNPTAFYLCASSMSGANTEAFFGQGTRLTVV.

DNA of the CDR3: TGCGCCAGCAGTGAGTCCGCTGACAGGGTTTATAGCAATCAGCCCCAGCATTTT. Translation: CASSESADRVYSNQPQHF. The rearrangement uses TRBV10-1 and TRBJ1-5; TRBD1 aligns across 7 bases. CDR1 WNHNN and CDR2 SYGVQD come from the germline V gene (reference sequence). Trimming cost V 0 bases and J 0 bases; bases outside gene matches: 8. The CDR3 contains 18 residues.

The chain couples TRBV5-8 to TRBJ2-3; D is undetermined. Germline CDR1 reads SGHTS; CDR2 reads YDEGEE. CDR3 length equals 17 residues. The V end lost 4 bases, the J end lost 3 bases, and 21 bases lay between the germline ends. CDR3 DNA: TGTGCCAGCAGCAAAAGAGGCCATTGGTCCACTACAGATACGCAGTATTTT. Its translation is CASSKRGHWSTTDTQYF.